A single sample gave rise to the 14 T cell receptor beta chains below, sequenced in a study of regulatory dendritic cells for organ transplantation. Sorted subsets were CFSE-labeled and cultured around five days with allogeneic dendritic cells. These TCRs are of unknown antigen specificity. Profiled with immunoSEQ multiplex PCR; TCRdb holds only in-frame clones, not every one. The sample holds tens of thousands of clones, approximately 83% seen once. The sequenced sample consisted of naive CD4+ T cells from blood cultured with dendritic cells. The subset: CD45RA+ naive T cells. The receptor source for this set is a human donor in good health.

This sequence joins TRBV5-6 and TRBJ1-3; 9 bases are a match to TRBD1. CDR3 length equals 18 residues. The germline CDR1 and CDR2 sequences are SGHDT and YYEEEE. V shed 0 bases and J 0 bases; nucleotides not matched to a gene: 7. The CDR3 DNA is TGTGCCAGCAGCTTGGTGGGACAGGGAATCTTCTCTGGAAACACCATATATTTT. Its protein is CASSLVGQGIFSGNTIYF.

V gene TRBV29-1 combines with J gene TRBJ1-1, with a tentative D call TRBD1 (5 bases). There are 13 residues in the CDR3. CDR1 is SQVTM, CDR2 ANQGSEA, per germline. The V end was cut by 7 bases, the J end by 4 bases, with 16 bases between. This CDR3 is CSATTGGRTEAFF. The CDR3 bases are TGCAGCGCCACCACCGGGGGACGCACTGAAGCTTTCTTT.

V and J are TRBV6-6 and TRBJ2-4; D unresolved. This CDR3 spans 14 amino acids. V was shortened by 7 bases and J by 2 bases, with 12 bases between the two germline ends. In germline, CDR1 is MNHNY, CDR2 SVGAGI (reference sequence). The CDR3, as DNA: TGTGCCAGCAAGGATACTATTTCCAAAAACATTCAGTACTTC. This codes for CASKDTISKNIQYF.

J is TRBJ1-5 and V is TRBV30; D not certain. From germline, CDR1 is GTSNPN and CDR2 SVGIG (reference sequence). The CDR3 covers 13 residues. The V end was cut by 1 base, the J end by 3 bases, with 7 bases between. The CDR3 region is CAWSGQANQPQHF. The CDR3 DNA sequence: TGTGCCTGGAGTGGGCAAGCCAATCAGCCCCAGCATTTT.

This rearrangement joins TRBV4-3 to TRBJ1-4; D is unclear. There are 13 residues in the CDR3. V shed 6 bases and J shed 11 bases, with 16 bases lying between them. The germline CDR1 and CDR2 sequences are LGHNA and YSLEER. CDR3 nucleotide sequence: TGCGCCAGCAGTCCGGAGTTAATGTTGAAACTGTTTTTT. Amino acids: CASSPELMLKLFF.

The J gene is TRBJ2-3, the V gene TRBV27; 7 bases match TRBD1. Germline V lookup: CDR1 MNHEY, CDR2 SMNVEV (reference sequence). J lost 9 bases, V lost 2 bases, and 5 bases had no gene match. This CDR3 has 13 amino acids. The CDR3 reads CASSLKGASTQYF. In DNA, the CDR3 is TGTGCCAGCAGTTTAAAGGGGGCAAGCACGCAGTATTTT.

The chain employs TRBV12-2 and TRBJ2-2; the table's D call TRBD1 went unverified against the DNA. TRBV12-2 is a pseudogene locus. The CDR3 is 17 amino acids. CDR3 DNA: TGTGCAAGTCGCTTAGCGAGGCAAGGGGTGAACACCGGGGAGCTGTTTTTT. Residues: CASRLARQGVNTGELFF.

J is TRBJ1-5 and V is TRBV29-1; D is unclear. The CDR3 runs to 13 residues. The germline CDR1 and CDR2 sequences are SQVTM and ANQGSEA. V lost 8 bases to trimming and J lost 0 bases, with 11 bases between them. This chain's CDR3 is CSIGLNSNQPQHF. The CDR3 DNA follows: TGCAGCATAGGACTGAATAGCAATCAGCCCCAGCATTTT.

The rearrangement links TRBV6-4 to TRBJ2-7; no reliable D call. V lost 6 bases and J lost 4, with 7 bases in between. Germline values: CDR1 MRHNA, CDR2 SNTAGT. The CDR3 is made up of 11 amino acids. The CDR3 reads CASRGEYEQYF. The CDR3 DNA follows: TGTGCCAGCAGGGGTGAATACGAGCAGTACTTC.

V is TRBV7-3 and J is TRBJ2-3; TRBD1 matches 12 bases. The germline V gene encodes CDR1 SGHTA and CDR2 FQGTGA. This CDR3 has 16 amino acids. V shed 5 bases, J shed 4 bases, and the junction held 7 bases outside the gene matches. Here the CDR3 reads CASSPMGQGAADTQYF. For the CDR3, the DNA is TGTGCCAGCAGCCCTATGGGACAGGGGGCCGCAGATACGCAGTATTTT.

The chain is built from TRBV4-1 and TRBJ2-1; perhaps TRBD2 as D (6 bases). Between the trimmed V and J ends, which lost 5 bases and 14 bases, there was a span of 19 bases. From germline, CDR1 is MGHRA and CDR2 YSYEKL. This CDR3 contains 13 residues. CDR3 protein: CASSTQIIAEEFF. CDR3 DNA: TGCGCCAGCAGCACCCAAATAATAGCGGAGGAGTTCTTC.

The table lists this clone with a few counts. The genes are TRBV7-2 and TRBJ1-2, with 9 bases fitting TRBD1. The CDR3 runs to 13 residues. V was clipped by 4 bases and J by 8 bases; unmatched bases: 5. CDR1 is SGHTA and CDR2 is FQGNSA in the germline V gene. The CDR3 DNA is TGTGCCAGCAGCTCGGGACAGGGAGGGGGCTACACCTTC. Protein product: CASSSGQGGGYTF.

As DNA, the CDR3 is TGTGCCAGCAGCTTGTCGGGGTACACTGAAGCTTTCTTT. Encoded protein: CASSLSGYTEAFF. V and J are TRBV5-6 and TRBJ1-1; D gene ambiguous. Germline V gene sequence: CDR1 SGHDT, CDR2 YYEEEE. This CDR3 contains 13 residues. Trimming cost V 1 base and J 3 bases, with 7 bases left between them.

The genes are TRBV5-1 and TRBJ2-7, with TRBD1 matching over 10 bases. In germline, CDR1 is SGHRS, CDR2 YFSETQ. The V gene end was trimmed by 2 bases and the J gene end by 1 base; junction bases not matched to a gene: 3. The CDR3 sequence is 15 residues long. CDR3 nucleotides: TGCGCCAGCAGCTTAAGGGACAGGGGATCCTACGAGCAGTACTTC. The encoded protein is CASSLRDRGSYEQYF.